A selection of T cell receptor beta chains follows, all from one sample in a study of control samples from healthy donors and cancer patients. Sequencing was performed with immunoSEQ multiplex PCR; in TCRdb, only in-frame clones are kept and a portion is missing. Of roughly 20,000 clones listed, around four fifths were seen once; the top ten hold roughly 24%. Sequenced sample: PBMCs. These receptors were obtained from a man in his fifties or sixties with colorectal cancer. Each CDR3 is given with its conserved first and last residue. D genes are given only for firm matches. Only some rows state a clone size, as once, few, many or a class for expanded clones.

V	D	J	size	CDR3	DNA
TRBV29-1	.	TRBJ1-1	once	CSARQVNMNTEAFF	TGCAGCGCTCGACAGGTAAACATGAACACTGAAGCTTTCTTT
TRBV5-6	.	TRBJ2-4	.	CASSLLSLAKNIQYF	TGTGCCAGCAGCTTACTTAGCCTAGCCAAAAACATTCAGTACTTC
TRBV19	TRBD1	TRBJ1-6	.	CASSTGANSPLHF	TGTGCCAGTTCGACAGGGGCCAATTCACCCCTCCACTTT
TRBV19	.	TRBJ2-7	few	CASRGTGSYEQYF	TGTGCCAGTAGGGGGACGGGTTCCTACGAGCAGTACTTC
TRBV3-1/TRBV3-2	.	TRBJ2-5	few	CASSHSAIRRTQETQYF	TGTGCCAGCAGCCATTCGGCGATCAGACGGACCCAAGAGACCCAGTACTTC
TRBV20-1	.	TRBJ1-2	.	CSARDQRGYTF	TGCAGTGCTAGAGACCAGCGAGGCTACACCTTC
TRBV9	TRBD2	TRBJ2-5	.	CASSSRTSGDQETQYF	TGTGCCAGCAGCTCCCGGACTAGCGGGGACCAAGAGACCCAGTACTTC
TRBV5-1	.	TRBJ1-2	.	CASSLEGSGYTF	TGCGCCAGCAGCTTGGAGGGGAGTGGCTACACCTTC
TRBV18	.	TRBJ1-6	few	CASSPKRAEDSPLHF	TGTGCCAGCTCACCAAAGAGGGCTGAGGACTCACCCCTCCACTTT
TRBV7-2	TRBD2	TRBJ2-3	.	CASSSLSGGRGDTQYF	TGTGCCAGCAGCTCCCTAAGCGGGGGTAGGGGAGATACGCAGTATTTT
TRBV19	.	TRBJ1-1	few	CASSIGIGAFF	TGTGCCAGTAGTATTGGAATAGGAGCTTTCTTT
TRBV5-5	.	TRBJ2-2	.	CASSLRQPNTGELFF	TGTGCCAGCAGCTTAAGACAGCCGAACACCGGGGAGCTGTTTTTT
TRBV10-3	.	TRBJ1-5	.	CAISRDLNQPQHF	TGTGCCATCAGCCGGGACCTAAATCAGCCCCAGCATTTT
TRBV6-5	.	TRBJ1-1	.	CASREIDYTEAFF	TGTGCCAGCAGGGAGATAGACTACACTGAAGCTTTCTTT
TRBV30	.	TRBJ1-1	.	CARLGSRTEAFF	TGTGCCCGACTTGGTAGTCGGACTGAAGCTTTCTTT
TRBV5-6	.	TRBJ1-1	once	CASSFAEGFFEAFF	TGTGCCAGCAGCTTCGCAGAGGGGTTTTTTGAAGCTTTCTTT
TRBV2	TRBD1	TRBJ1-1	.	CASYRGRIDLTEAFF	TGTGCCAGCTACAGGGGGCGAATAGATCTCACTGAAGCTTTCTTT
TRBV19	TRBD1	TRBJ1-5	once	CASSPGGTAPQPQHF	TGTGCCAGTAGTCCAGGGGGGACAGCTCCTCAGCCCCAGCATTTT
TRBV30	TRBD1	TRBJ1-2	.	CAWKRQGFPLDYGYTF	TGTGCCTGGAAAAGACAGGGGTTCCCTTTAGACTATGGCTACACCTTC
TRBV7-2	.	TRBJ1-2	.	CASSSRVNYGYTF	TGTGCCAGCAGCTCCCGAGTTAACTATGGCTACACCTTC
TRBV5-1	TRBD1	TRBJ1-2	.	CASSLWTGYGYTF	TGCGCCAGCAGCTTGTGGACAGGCTATGGCTACACCTTC
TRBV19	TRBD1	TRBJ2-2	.	CASSTIPGQSFGELFF	TGTGCCAGTAGTACGATACCGGGACAGAGTTTCGGGGAGCTGTTTTTT
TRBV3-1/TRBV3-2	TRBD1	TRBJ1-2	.	CASSQGTGKYYGYTF	TGTGCCAGCAGCCAGGGGACAGGGAAGTACTATGGCTACACCTTC
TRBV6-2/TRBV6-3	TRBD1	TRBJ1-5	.	CASSWEQGSYSNQPQHF	TGTGCCAGCAGTTGGGAACAGGGGTCGTATAGCAATCAGCCCCAGCATTTT
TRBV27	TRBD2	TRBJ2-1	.	CASSLLAGGFYNEQFF	TGTGCCAGCAGTTTACTAGCGGGGGGCTTTTACAATGAGCAGTTCTTC
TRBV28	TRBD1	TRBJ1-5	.	CASIPGQGEDQPQHF	TGTGCCAGCATACCGGGACAGGGAGAGGATCAGCCCCAGCATTTT
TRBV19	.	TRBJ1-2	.	CASSIGGNNYGYTF	TGTGCCAGTAGTATAGGGGGCAATAACTATGGCTACACCTTC
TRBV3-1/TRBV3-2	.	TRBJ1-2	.	CASSQNVAVNGYTF	TGTGCCAGCAGCCAAAACGTGGCGGTTAATGGCTACACCTTC
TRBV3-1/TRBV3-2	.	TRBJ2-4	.	CASSRPRDVTNF	TGTGCCAGCAGCCGTCCCCGGGATGTTACGAACTTC
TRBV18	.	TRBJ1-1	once	CASSPVGLGTEAFF	TGTGCCAGCTCACCAGTGGGGTTGGGGACTGAAGCTTTCTTT
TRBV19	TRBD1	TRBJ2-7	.	CASSTGQVIPSYEQYF	TGTGCCAGTAGTACGGGACAGGTGATTCCCTCCTACGAGCAGTACTTC
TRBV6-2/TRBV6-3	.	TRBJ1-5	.	CASSLGTSYYQPQHF	TGTGCCAGCAGCCTAGGCACTTCTTATTATCAGCCCCAGCATTTT
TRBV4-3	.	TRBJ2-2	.	CASSPQFTANTGELFF	TGCGCCAGCAGCCCCCAGTTTACAGCGAACACCGGGGAGCTGTTTTTT
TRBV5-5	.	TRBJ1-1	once	CASSSTPMGQNTEAFF	TGTGCCAGCAGCTCGACGCCAATGGGCCAGAACACTGAAGCTTTCTTT
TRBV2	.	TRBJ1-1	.	CASGQNRNTEAFF	TGTGCCAGCGGGCAAAATCGGAACACTGAAGCTTTCTTT
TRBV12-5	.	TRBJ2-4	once	CASGLYISGNLAKNIQYF	TGTGCTAGTGGTTTGTATATTAGCGGCAATCTAGCCAAAAACATTCAGTACTTC
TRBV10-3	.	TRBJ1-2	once	CAISDRDGYTF	TGTGCCATCAGTGATCGGGATGGCTACACCTTC
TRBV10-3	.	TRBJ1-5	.	CAIRAGAGSTPQHF	TGTGCCATCAGGGCGGGGGCGGGGAGTACGCCCCAGCATTTT
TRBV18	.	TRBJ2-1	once	CASSRMTGVEDEQFF	TGTGCCAGCTCCCGTATGACGGGGGTTGAGGATGAGCAGTTCTTC
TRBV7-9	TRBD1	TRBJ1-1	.	CASSPMPTGATEAFF	TGTGCCAGCAGCCCAATGCCGACAGGGGCCACTGAAGCTTTCTTT
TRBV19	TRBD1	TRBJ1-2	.	CASSISRTGDYGYTF	TGTGCCAGTAGTATATCGCGGACAGGAGACTATGGCTACACCTTC
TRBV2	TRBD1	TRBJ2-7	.	CASSRITGVSSYEQYF	TGTGCCAGCAGTCGTATCACAGGGGTAAGCTCCTACGAGCAGTACTTC
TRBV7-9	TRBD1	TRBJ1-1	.	CASSLARGGPNTEAFF	TGTGCCAGCAGCTTAGCTAGAGGGGGCCCTAACACTGAAGCTTTCTTT
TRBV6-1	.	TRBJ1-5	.	CASSETLRSNQPQHF	TGTGCCAGCAGTGAGACCCTTAGGTCGAATCAGCCCCAGCATTTT
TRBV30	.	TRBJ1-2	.	CAWSVWVNYGYTF	TGTGCCTGGAGTGTTTGGGTTAACTATGGCTACACCTTC
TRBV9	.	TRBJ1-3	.	CASSLTGTGDTIYF	TGTGCCAGCAGCCTCACAGGTACCGGGGACACCATATATTTT
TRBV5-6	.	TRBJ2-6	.	CASSSLTTILSGANVLTF	TGTGCCAGCAGCTCCCTTACCACTATATTGTCTGGGGCCAACGTCCTGACTTTC
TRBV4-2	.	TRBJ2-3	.	CASSQVMGAFGTDTQYF	TGTGCCAGCAGCCAAGTAATGGGGGCCTTTGGCACAGATACGCAGTATTTT
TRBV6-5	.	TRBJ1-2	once	CASSYSPGEHGYTF	TGTGCCAGCAGTTACTCCCCGGGGGAGCATGGCTACACCTTC
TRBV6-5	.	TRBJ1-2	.	CASRTRYGYTF	TGTGCCAGCAGGACACGGTATGGCTACACCTTC
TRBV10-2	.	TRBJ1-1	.	CASRKQGTNTEAFF	TGCGCCAGCAGGAAACAGGGCACGAACACTGAAGCTTTCTTT
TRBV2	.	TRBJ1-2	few	CASSVKAIEDYTF	TGTGCCAGCAGTGTTAAAGCTATCGAGGACTACACCTTC
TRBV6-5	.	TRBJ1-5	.	CASSTRRPGQPQHF	TGTGCCAGCAGCACCAGACGGCCGGGGCAGCCCCAGCATTTT